In its sample, the clone carrying this T cell receptor (beta chain) was seen a few times. Its cognate antigen is unknown. The sample belongs to a study of post-analysis software for immune sequencing data. As for the study in general: The cohort encompassed relapsing-remitting, secondary progressive and progressive-relapsing multiple sclerosis disease courses.

Included in the TCR beta cDNA libraries were unique molecular identifiers. Out of roughly 0.95 to 11 million T cells, roughly 0.5 million cDNA molecules were generated. TCRdb reprocessed the PCR reads via MiXCR and lists one record per CDR3 protein. This sample yields approximately 730,000 distinct CDR3 sequences, of which about 43% are seen a single time; around 4.7% belongs to the top ten. The CDR3 has 15 amino acids. In germline, CDR1 is SEHNR, CDR2 FQNEAQ (reference sequence). Trimming took 5 bases from V and 2 from J, leaving 15 bases between them. Findings and limits, study-wide: Controls significantly exceeded multiple sclerosis patients in normalized Chao1 diversity. TRBV segments more frequent in patients than in controls numbered roughly 5 and included TRBV5-6, TRBV5-1 and TRBV20-1. Analysis by F measure revealed that same-batch samples clustered strongly together.

The chain carries TRBV7-9 and TRBJ2-5; unclear D gene. The sample was blood. This TCR derives from a girl aged 5 to 17 with multiple sclerosis. CDR3 in amino acids: CASSHTKGSQETQYF. DNA of the CDR3: TGTGCCAGCAGCCACACGAAGGGCAGTCAAGAGACCCAGTACTTC.